The next 8 T cell receptor beta chains were all read from a single sample in a study of neurological immune-mediated disorders. Sample time point: longitudinal time-point 3. One entry per CDR3 protein, called by TCRdb with MiXCR from the 5' RACE reads. The top ten clones hold more than 9.5% of a sample with roughly 42,000 distinct CDR3 sequences, about 13% of them seen once. Sequencing input: PBMCs. These receptors were collected from a man aged 25 to 40 in good health.

This sequence joins TRBV5-1 and TRBJ2-2, with 10 positions matching TRBD1. In germline, CDR1 is SGHRS, CDR2 YFSETQ. The CDR3 spans 16 residues. The junction had 4 bases not matched to a gene; V was cut back by 0 bases and J by 5 bases. The CDR3 bases are TGCGCCAGCAGCTTGGACGGACAGGGGGGGACCGGGGAGCTGTTTTTT. It encodes CASSLDGQGGTGELFF. Complete variable domain (other parts from reference TRBV5-1 and TRBJ2-2): KAGVTQTPRYLIKTRGQQVTLSCSPISGHRSVSWYQQTPGQGLQFLFEYFSETQRNKGNFPGRFSGRQFSNSRSEMNVSTLELGDSALYLCASSLDGQGGTGELFFGEGSRLTVL.

This clonotype was found many times. The chain combines TRBV29-1 with TRBJ2-2; 12 bases map to TRBD2. V lost 7 bases to trimming and J lost 4 bases; unmatched junction nucleotides: 7. CDR1 and CDR2 from the germline V gene are SQVTM and ANQGSEA. CDR3 length: 15 amino acids. CDR3 amino acids: CSATILAGGTGELFF. The DNA of the CDR3 is TGCAGCGCAACCATACTAGCGGGGGGCACCGGGGAGCTGTTTTTT.

Ten or more counts support this clonotype. This sequence joins TRBV12-3 or TRBV12-4 and TRBJ1-6; D is perhaps TRBD1 (5 bases). The length of the CDR3 is 14 residues. Trimming pared 7 bases from V and 6 bases from J, leaving 13 bases between. The CDR3 DNA sequence: TGTGCCAGCATCCCGACGGGGGTTAATTCACCCCTCCACTTT. Amino acids: CASIPTGVNSPLHF.

This clonotype was seen a single time. This chain connects TRBV20-1 to TRBJ2-3; 12 positions agree with TRBD2. The CDR3 has 14 amino acids. The V segment lost 4 bases and the J segment 8 bases; nucleotides outside the gene matches: 7. Germline loops: CDR1 DFQATT, CDR2 SNEGSKA (reference sequence). The CDR3 region has the DNA TGCAGTGCTACTAGCGGGAGGGAGGACGGTACGCAGTATTTT. Encoded protein: CSATSGREDGTQYF.

This clonotype came up many times. This chain connects TRBV11-2 to TRBJ2-5; D uncertain. V shed 5 bases and J shed 0 bases, with 16 bases lying between them. CDR1 and CDR2 (germline): SGHAT, FQNNGV. The CDR3 runs 16 residues. CDR3 DNA: TGTGCCAGCAGCCCAGCCCGGCTGTCGTACCAAGAGACCCAGTACTTC. Encoded protein: CASSPARLSYQETQYF.

This clonotype was observed at least ten times. J is TRBJ2-5 and V is TRBV5-1; D tentatively fits TRBD1 or TRBD2 (6 bases each). Trimming pared 0 bases from V and 2 bases from J, leaving 11 bases between. CDR3 length: 15 amino acids. CDR1 is SGHRS, CDR2 YFSETQ, per germline. CDR3 nucleotide sequence: TGCGCCAGCAGCTTGGGGGGGGCCCATCAAGAGACCCAGTACTTC. Translated, it gives CASSLGGAHQETQYF.

This clonotype came up a few times. The chain combines TRBV15 with TRBJ2-7; TRBD2 matches 10 bases. CDR1 and CDR2 from the germline V gene are LNHNV and YYDKDF (reference sequence). There are 19 residues in the CDR3. Trimming cost V 4 bases and J 2 bases; bases outside gene matches: 17. CDR3 bases: TGTGCCACCAGCAAAACCGCCCCCCTAGCGGGAGTGGGTACCTACGAGCAGTACTTC. The encoded protein is CATSKTAPLAGVGTYEQYF.

This clonotype came up many times. The chain links TRBV28 to TRBJ2-2, with D possibly matching TRBD1 (7 bases). The CDR3 sequence is 15 residues long. Trimming took off 6 bases at V and 4 bases at J, with 15 bases between the two ends. Looked up from germline, CDR1 is MDHEN and CDR2 is SYDVKM. The CDR3 bases are TGTGCCAGCAGATTTACCCAGGGGGGCACCGGGGAGCTGTTTTTT. It yields the protein CASRFTQGGTGELFF. The full variable domain, with the rest looked up from reference TRBV28 and TRBJ2-2, is DVKVTQSSRYLVKRTGEKVFLECVQDMDHENMFWYRQDPGLGLRLIYFSYDVKMKEKGDIPEGYSVSREKKERFSLILESASTNQTSMYLCASRFTQGGTGELFFGEGSRLTVL.